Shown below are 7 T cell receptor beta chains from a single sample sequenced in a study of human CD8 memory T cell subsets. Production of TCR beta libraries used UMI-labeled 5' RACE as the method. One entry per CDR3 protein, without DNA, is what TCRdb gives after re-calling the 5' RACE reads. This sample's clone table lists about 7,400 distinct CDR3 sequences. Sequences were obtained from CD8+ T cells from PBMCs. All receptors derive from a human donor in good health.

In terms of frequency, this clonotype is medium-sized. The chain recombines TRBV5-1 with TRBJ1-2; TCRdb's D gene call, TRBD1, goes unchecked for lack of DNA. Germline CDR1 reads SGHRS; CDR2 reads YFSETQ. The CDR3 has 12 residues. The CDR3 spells CASSLLGDGYTF.

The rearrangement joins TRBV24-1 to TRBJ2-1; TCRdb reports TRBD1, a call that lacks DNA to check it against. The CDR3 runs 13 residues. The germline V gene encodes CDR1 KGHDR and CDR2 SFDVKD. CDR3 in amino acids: CATSDDRVNEQFF.

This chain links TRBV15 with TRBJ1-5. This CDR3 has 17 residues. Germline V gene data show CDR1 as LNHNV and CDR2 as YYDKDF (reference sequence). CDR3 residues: CATSRDRPKVGNQPQHF.

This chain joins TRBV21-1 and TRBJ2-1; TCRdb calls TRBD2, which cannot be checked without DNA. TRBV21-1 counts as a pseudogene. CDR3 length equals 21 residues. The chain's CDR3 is CASSKPTFKGRAFPPYNEQFF.

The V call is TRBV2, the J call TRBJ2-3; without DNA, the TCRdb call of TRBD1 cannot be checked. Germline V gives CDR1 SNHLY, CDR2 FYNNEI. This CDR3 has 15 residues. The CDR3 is CASSDGQASTDTQYF.

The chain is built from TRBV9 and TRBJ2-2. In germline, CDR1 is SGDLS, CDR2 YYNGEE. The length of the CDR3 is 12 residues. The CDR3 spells CASSVHTGELFF.

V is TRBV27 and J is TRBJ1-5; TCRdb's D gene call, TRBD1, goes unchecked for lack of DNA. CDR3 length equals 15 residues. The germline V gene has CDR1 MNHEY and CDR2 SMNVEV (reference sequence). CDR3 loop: CASSRGGSSNQPQHF.